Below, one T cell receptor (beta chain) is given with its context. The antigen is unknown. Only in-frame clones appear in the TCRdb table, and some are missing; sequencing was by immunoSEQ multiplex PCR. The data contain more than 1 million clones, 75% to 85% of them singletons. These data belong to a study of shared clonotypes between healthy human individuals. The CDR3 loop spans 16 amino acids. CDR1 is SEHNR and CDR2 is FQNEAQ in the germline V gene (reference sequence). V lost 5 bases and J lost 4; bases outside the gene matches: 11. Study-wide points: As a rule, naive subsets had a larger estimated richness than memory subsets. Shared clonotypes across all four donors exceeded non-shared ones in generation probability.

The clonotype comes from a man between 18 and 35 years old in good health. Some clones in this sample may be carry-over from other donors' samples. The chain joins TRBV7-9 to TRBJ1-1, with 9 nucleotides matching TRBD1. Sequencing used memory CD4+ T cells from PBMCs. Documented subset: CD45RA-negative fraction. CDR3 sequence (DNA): TGTGCCAGCAGCGCGAGGACAGGGGTGCTTTTCACTGAAGCTTTCTTT. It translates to CASSARTGVLFTEAFF. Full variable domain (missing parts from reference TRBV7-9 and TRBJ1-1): DTGVSQNPRHKITKRGQNVTFRCDPISEHNRLYWYRQTLGQGPEFLTYFQNEAQLEKSRLLSDRFSAERPKGSFSTLEIQRTEQGDSAMYLCASSARTGVLFTEAFFGQGTRLTVV.